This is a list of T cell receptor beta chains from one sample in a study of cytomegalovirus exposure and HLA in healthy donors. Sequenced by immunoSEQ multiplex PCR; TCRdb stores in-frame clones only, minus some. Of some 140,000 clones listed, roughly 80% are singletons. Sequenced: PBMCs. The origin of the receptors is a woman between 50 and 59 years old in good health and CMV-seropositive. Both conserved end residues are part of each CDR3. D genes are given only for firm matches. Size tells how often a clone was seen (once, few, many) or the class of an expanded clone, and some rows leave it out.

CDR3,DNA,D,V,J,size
CASSEPRWETQYF,TGTGCCAGCAGTGAACCCCGGTGGGAGACCCAGTACTTC,-,TRBV2,TRBJ2-5,once
CASKGTGGGGELFF,TGTGCCAGCAAGGGGACAGGGGGGGGCGGGGAGCTGTTTTTT,TRBD1,TRBV6-1,TRBJ2-2,-
CASSRDRGFGEQYF,TGTGCCAGCAGCCGGGACAGGGGATTTGGGGAGCAGTACTTC,TRBD1,TRBV2,TRBJ2-7,-
CASSQDPTGVSYNEQFF,TGCGCCAGCAGCCAAGATCCGACAGGGGTCTCCTACAATGAGCAGTTCTTC,TRBD1,TRBV4-1,TRBJ2-1,-
CASSYGRSSYEQYF,TGTGCCAGCAGTTACGGCCGAAGCTCCTACGAGCAGTACTTC,-,TRBV6-6,TRBJ2-7,-
CASSFEGRGFTQYF,TGTGCCAGCAGCTTTGAAGGCAGGGGCTTCACGCAGTATTTT,-,TRBV5-6,TRBJ2-3,-
CASSLSPQGSQPQHF,TGTGCCAGCAGCTTGTCCCCCCAGGGGAGTCAGCCCCAGCATTTT,-,TRBV5-4,TRBJ1-5,-
CASSQVDSRDTQYF,TGCGCCAGCAGCCAAGTGGACAGTCGAGATACGCAGTATTTT,-,TRBV4-1,TRBJ2-3,-
CASSQQDGDRVRGGEQFF,TGCGCCAGCAGTCAGCAGGACGGGGACCGGGTCAGGGGTGGTGAGCAGTTCTTC,-,TRBV23-1,TRBJ2-1,-
CANSPGKRTEAFF,TGTGCCAACTCTCCAGGGAAGAGGACTGAAGCTTTCTTT,-,TRBV6-6,TRBJ1-1,-
CASAPGAGSNQPQHF,TGTGCCAGCGCCCCCGGAGCAGGGAGCAATCAGCCCCAGCATTTT,-,TRBV5-4,TRBJ1-5,-
CASSYSNPGSYEQYF,TGTGCCAGCAGTTACTCGAATCCCGGGTCCTACGAGCAGTACTTC,-,TRBV6-5,TRBJ2-7,-
CASSLGTGKARETQYF,TGTGCTAGCAGCTTAGGGACAGGGAAGGCTCGAGAGACCCAGTACTTC,TRBD1,TRBV7-7,TRBJ2-5,-
CAWIIGGVRAFF,TGTGCCTGGATTATCGGGGGGGTTAGAGCTTTCTTT,-,TRBV30,TRBJ1-1,-
CATSMHRVAYEQYF,TGTGCCACCAGCATGCACAGGGTCGCCTACGAGCAGTACTTC,-,TRBV15,TRBJ2-7,once
CASSLEDREVHEQYF,TGTGCCAGCAGCTTAGAAGACAGGGAGGTCCACGAGCAGTACTTC,-,TRBV13,TRBJ2-7,-
CASSSQRGAQAFF,TGTGCCAGCAGCTCCCAGCGGGGGGCGCAAGCTTTCTTT,-,TRBV7-6,TRBJ1-1,-
CASSQGSSSYNEQFF,TGCGCCAGCAGCCAAGGATCTAGCTCCTACAATGAGCAGTTCTTC,-,TRBV4-3,TRBJ2-1,-
CASSLSGTGGEQYF,TGTGCCAGCAGCTTGTCCGGGACAGGGGGCGAGCAGTACTTC,TRBD1,TRBV11-1,TRBJ2-7,-
CASAGGLLATNEKLFF,TGTGCCAGTGCAGGGGGCCTACTCGCAACTAATGAAAAACTGTTTTTT,TRBD1,TRBV19,TRBJ1-4,once
CASSLEGLRYEQYF,TGTGCCAGCAGCTTAGAAGGACTCCGCTACGAGCAGTACTTC,-,TRBV7-2,TRBJ2-7,-
CASSSTGGSAYEQYF,TGTGCCAGCAGTTCCACAGGGGGCTCGGCCTACGAGCAGTACTTC,TRBD1,TRBV6-6,TRBJ2-7,once
CASSEHGGSSYEQYF,TGTGCCAGCAGCGAACATGGGGGCAGCTCCTACGAGCAGTACTTC,-,TRBV9,TRBJ2-7,-
CASSPWAGGHYEQYF,TGTGCCAGCAGTCCCTGGGCGGGGGGGCACTACGAGCAGTACTTC,TRBD2,TRBV28,TRBJ2-7,-
CASSFGAYEQYF,TGTGCCAGCAGCTTCGGTGCCTACGAGCAGTACTTC,-,TRBV7-2,TRBJ2-7,-
CASSLALRGGYEQYF,TGTGCCAGCAGCTTGGCCCTCCGGGGAGGGTACGAGCAGTACTTC,TRBD2,TRBV5-6,TRBJ2-7,-
CASSILGRSNQPQHF,TGTGCCAGTAGTATTTTGGGGCGAAGCAATCAGCCCCAGCATTTT,-,TRBV19,TRBJ1-5,-
CASSPPVQGANIQYF,TGTGCCAGCTCACCACCAGTACAGGGGGCAAACATTCAGTACTTC,TRBD1,TRBV18,TRBJ2-4,-
CASSRAENTEAFF,TGTGCTAGCAGCCGCGCTGAGAACACTGAAGCTTTCTTT,-,TRBV14,TRBJ1-1,-
CASSRRTGEEYNEQFF,TGTGCCAGCAGCCGACGCACAGGGGAGGAATACAATGAGCAGTTCTTC,-,TRBV11-3,TRBJ2-1,once
CASRDRGSGYTF,TGTGCCAGCAGAGACAGGGGTAGTGGCTACACCTTC,TRBD1,TRBV2,TRBJ1-2,-
CASSLDQGASTGELFF,TGCGCCAGCAGCTTAGACCAGGGGGCAAGCACCGGGGAGCTGTTTTTT,TRBD1,TRBV5-1,TRBJ2-2,-
CASSTGTGPRQPQHF,TGTGCCAGCAGTACTGGGACAGGGCCAAGGCAGCCCCAGCATTTT,TRBD1,TRBV6-5,TRBJ1-5,-
CASGEQGFGYTF,TGTGCCAGCGGGGAACAGGGATTTGGCTACACCTTC,-,TRBV27,TRBJ1-2,-
CASSFDRDGELFF,TGCGCCAGCAGCTTCGACAGGGACGGGGAGCTGTTTTTT,TRBD1,TRBV5-1,TRBJ2-2,-
CASSFLDGYTF,TGTGCCAGCAGCTTCCTTGATGGCTACACCTTC,-,TRBV5-4,TRBJ1-2,few
CASTAGQGGNTIYF,TGTGCCAGCACCGCGGGACAGGGAGGAAACACCATATATTTT,TRBD1,TRBV28,TRBJ1-3,once
CASSSDPLGTGSTNTEAFF,TGTGCCAGCAGTTCAGACCCCCTCGGGACAGGGTCCACGAACACTGAAGCTTTCTTT,TRBD1,TRBV27,TRBJ1-1,medium-sized
CASSLSALESSPLHF,TGTGCCAGTAGTCTGTCCGCTTTGGAGTCCTCACCCCTCCACTTT,-,TRBV19,TRBJ1-6,-
CASSDREAHLGGELFF,TGTGCCAGCAGTGACAGGGAGGCTCACCTCGGAGGGGAGCTGTTTTTT,-,TRBV2,TRBJ2-2,-
CASSLTTDSYEQYF,TGTGCCAGCAGTTTGACGACAGACTCCTACGAGCAGTACTTC,-,TRBV28,TRBJ2-7,-
CASSPYRGEQYF,TGTGCCAGCTCACCGTACAGGGGCGAGCAGTACTTC,TRBD1,TRBV18,TRBJ2-7,-
CASSSTPGMGGTEAFF,TGTGCCAGCTCCTCAACCCCGGGAATGGGGGGTACTGAAGCTTTCTTT,-,TRBV7-6,TRBJ1-1,once
CASSYSPSNQPQHF,TGTGCCAGCAGTTACTCTCCGAGCAATCAGCCCCAGCATTTT,-,TRBV6-5,TRBJ1-5,few
CASSFSGEETQYF,TGTGCCAGCAGCTTTAGCGGGGAAGAGACCCAGTACTTC,TRBD2,TRBV2,TRBJ2-5,-
CARLRGLTYNEQFF,TGTGCCAGACTTAGAGGTTTAACCTACAATGAGCAGTTCTTC,-,TRBV21-1,TRBJ2-1,-
CASSLGGRVTSYEQYF,TGTGCCAGCAGCTTGGGGGGCAGGGTTACCTCCTACGAGCAGTACTTC,-,TRBV5-4,TRBJ2-7,few
CASSWSGTGGQNEQFF,TGCGCCAGCAGCTGGTCCGGGACAGGGGGCCAGAATGAGCAGTTCTTC,TRBD1,TRBV5-1,TRBJ2-1,-
CASSTSGTFKGGYTF,TGTGCCAGCAGTACCTCCGGGACATTTAAGGGAGGCTACACCTTC,-,TRBV28,TRBJ1-2,-
CASSPGRGQEQYF,TGTGCCAGCTCACCAGGCAGGGGGCAAGAGCAGTACTTC,TRBD1,TRBV18,TRBJ2-7,-
CASSDGPGAGNYGYTF,TGTGCCAGCAGCGACGGGCCAGGGGCCGGGAACTATGGCTACACCTTC,-,TRBV7-3,TRBJ1-2,-
CSVQGATNTGELFF,TGCAGTGTCCAGGGGGCGACGAACACCGGGGAGCTGTTTTTT,TRBD1,TRBV29-1,TRBJ2-2,-
CASSKLSPTGYDSSEKLFF,TGTGCCAGCAGCAAGCTAAGCCCGACAGGGTATGATTCGAGTGAAAAACTGTTTTTT,-,TRBV21-1,TRBJ1-4,-